The T cell receptor (beta chain) described here comes from a study of T cells in Graves' hyperthyroidism and ophthalmopathy. Study as a whole: Peripheral blood was taken when the disease was first diagnosed, before any treatment began.

Findings and limits, study-wide: In blood, most of the thyroid clonotypes expanded above 0.001 were also present.

Germline-derived CDR1 and CDR2 are LGHDT and YNNKEL (reference sequence). This CDR3 has 18 residues. Trimming at V came to 4 bases and at J to 2 bases, leaving 15 bases not matched to a gene. Regions amplified from RNA transcripts were the TCR beta CDR3 regions. An initial round of RT-PCR targeting the TCR CDR3 relied on the HTBI primer set. Each CDR3 protein is one row after TCRdb ran MiXCR on the multiplex PCR reads. The sample lists approximately 270,000 distinct CDR3 sequences; 14% to 15% were seen once. As to this clonotype: The target antigen is unknown. A read error may explain this, as a much larger clone is one base away.

Cells are PBMCs isolated from 10 ml of fresh blood. V is TRBV3-1 and J is TRBJ2-3, with 7 bases fitting TRBD2. This receptor was taken from a woman in her thirties or forties with Graves' hyperthyroidism that later progressed to Graves' ophthalmopathy. The sample taken for sequencing was blood. CDR3 protein: CASSPYIGQAGNTDTQYF. In DNA form, the CDR3 reads TGTGCCAGCAGCCCTTACATCGGGCAAGCGGGGAACACAGATACGCAGTATTTT.